The 30 T cell receptor beta chains given below trace back to one sample, sequenced in a study of blood T cells in healthy people across ages. The use of a sample-barcoded 5' primer and a J-beta primer mix characterized a second PCR of roughly 6 to 11 cycles. Using its own MiXCR run on the 5' RACE reads, TCRdb lists one record per CDR3 protein. The sample has 850,000 to 950,000 distinct CDR3 sequences, about 30% seen once. Sequencing input: blood. The source of these receptors is a woman of 80 years or more in good health.

This clonotype has more than one count but fewer than ten. The chain is built from TRBV4-3 and TRBJ1-2; 9 positions agree with TRBD1. V lost 0 bases, J lost 6 bases, and 11 bases stayed unmatched. Germline CDR1 LGHNA, CDR2 YSLEER. The CDR3 sequence is 17 residues long. As DNA, the CDR3 is TGCGCCAGCAGCCAAGACAGGGGGACAGGGATAGGCCATGGCTACACCTTC. Its translation is CASSQDRGTGIGHGYTF.

At least ten counts were recorded for this clonotype. The chain links TRBV6-6 to TRBJ2-1, with TRBD1 matching 9 bases. CDR3 length: 15 amino acids. The junction had 8 bases not matched to a gene; V was cut back by 5 bases and J by 6 bases. The germline gives CDR1 MNHNY, CDR2 SVGAGI (reference sequence). CDR3 residues: CASSPTGTGLNEQFF. CDR3 nucleotides: TGTGCCAGCAGTCCTACCGGGACAGGGCTCAATGAGCAGTTCTTC.

This clonotype was detected many times. The rearrangement joins TRBV5-5 to TRBJ1-2; maybe TRBD1 (6 bases). The V gene's germline CDR1 is SGHKS and CDR2 YYEKEE (reference sequence). The length of the CDR3 is 15 residues. V lost 3 bases and J lost 2, with 14 bases in between. Here the CDR3 DNA reads TGTGCCAGCAGCTCGCCAGGGGCTGCGAACTATGGCTACACCTTC. It yields the protein CASSSPGAANYGYTF.

This clonotype was observed a handful of times. The chain joins TRBV2 to TRBJ1-5; tentatively, D is TRBD1 (6 bases). Trimming took off 8 bases at V and 5 bases at J, with 13 bases between the two ends. This CDR3 spans 13 amino acids. In germline, CDR1 is SNHLY, CDR2 FYNNEI. CDR3 protein: CASHYRVDQPQHF. Here the CDR3 DNA reads TGTGCCAGCCATTACAGGGTTGATCAGCCCCAGCATTTT.

This clonotype occurred many times. J is TRBJ1-1 and V is TRBV4-1, with TRBD1 as a possible D gene (6 bases). The V end lost 3 bases, the J end lost 4 bases, and 15 bases lay between the germline ends. This CDR3 comprises 15 residues. Germline loops: CDR1 MGHRA, CDR2 YSYEKL. CDR3 in amino acids: CASSHRFGGGTEAFF. The CDR3 DNA sequence: TGCGCCAGCAGCCACCGTTTTGGAGGGGGCACTGAAGCTTTCTTT.

Worth noting for this clonotype: An end of the junction does not agree with germline; a read error may underlie this. The chain uses TRBV6-1 and TRBJ1-3; the D gene is possibly TRBD1 (5 bases). The CDR3 loop spans 15 amino acids. The germline V gene has CDR1 MNHNS and CDR2 SASEGT. CDR3 bases: TGTGCCAGCGGTGAGATGCTGGGGCTTGGAAACACCATATATTTT. This encodes CASGEMLGLGNTIYF.

This clonotype appeared many times. The chain carries TRBV14 and TRBJ2-1; 11 nucleotides match TRBD2. The CDR3 runs to 15 residues. Trimming at V came to 3 bases and at J to 7 bases, leaving 5 bases not matched to a gene. Germline CDR1 and CDR2: SGHDN and FVKESK. The CDR3 loop is CASSQTSGVQNEQFF. DNA of the CDR3: TGTGCCAGCAGCCAGACTAGCGGGGTGCAAAATGAGCAGTTCTTC.

A remark on this clonotype: It may be a read error: a sequence one base away is much more abundant. This chain uses TRBV29-1 with TRBJ1-6; D possibly corresponds to TRBD1 (5 bases). The CDR3 loop spans 13 amino acids. The V and J ends lost 6 bases and 9 bases respectively, with 15 bases between them. Germline values: CDR1 SQVTM, CDR2 ANQGSEA. The CDR3 reads CSVGDGAASPLHF. The CDR3 region has the DNA TGCAGCGTGGGGGACGGGGCGGCTTCACCCCTCCACTTT.

This chain joins TRBV6-2 or TRBV6-3 and TRBJ1-1, with D possibly TRBD1 on 5 matching bases. Per the germline V gene, CDR1 is MNHEY and CDR2 is SVGEGT. The CDR3 has 12 amino acids. Deletions cut 8 bases from V and 13 bases from J, with 20 bases between. CDR3 coding DNA: TGTGCCAGCCGTGGAGTGGGGGAGGTCGGTTTCTTT. Translation: CASRGVGEVGFF.

This clonotype was detected ten times or more. V usage is TRBV7-9 and J usage is TRBJ2-3; TRBD2 matches at 7 bases. Germline trimming cut 4 bases from V and 5 bases from J; bases unmatched to any gene: 12. There are 16 residues in the CDR3. In germline, CDR1 is SEHNR, CDR2 FQNEAQ (reference sequence). Here the CDR3 DNA reads TGTGCCAGCAGCTGGCGTGACGGGGGGTTTGGAGATACGCAGTATTTT. This translates into CASSWRDGGFGDTQYF.

The rearrangement joins TRBV6-2 or TRBV6-3 to TRBJ2-1; D gene ambiguous. The V end was cut by 5 bases, the J end by 6 bases, with 23 bases between. The length of the CDR3 is 17 residues. The V gene's germline CDR1 is MNHEY and CDR2 SVGEGT. The DNA of the CDR3 is TGTGCCAGCAGTCCCCGACCCCGGACCCTATCCCGCAATGAGCAGTTCTTC. The encoded protein is CASSPRPRTLSRNEQFF.

This clonotype was seen at least ten times. V and J are TRBV29-1 and TRBJ2-4; TRBD2 is a possible D gene (5 bases). Germline CDR1 is SQVTM and CDR2 is ANQGSEA. CDR3 size: 14 residues. Trimming pared 2 bases from V and 9 bases from J, leaving 17 bases between. DNA for the CDR3: TGCAGCGTTGAACCCGTTCGGGGTGAAGGCATTCAGTACTTC. Translating gives CSVEPVRGEGIQYF.

This clonotype was seen repeatedly, ten times or more. This chain connects TRBV12-3 or TRBV12-4 to TRBJ2-5, with 8 positions matching TRBD2. The CDR3 runs 15 residues. The trim removed 1 base at V and 4 bases at J, leaving 5 bases unmatched. CDR3 in DNA: TGTGCCAGCAGTTTAGGTTACCTAGCGGGAGAGACCCAGTACTTC. Its translation: CASSLGYLAGETQYF.

This chain joins TRBV30 and TRBJ2-5; D is possibly TRBD2 (6 bases). The J call may be wrong; the DNA end is better matched by TRBJ2-7. The CDR3 has 13 amino acids. Germline V gives CDR1 GTSNPN, CDR2 SVGIG (reference sequence). CDR3 amino acids: CAWSGQGLYEQYF. CDR3 coding DNA: TGTGCCTGGAGTGGGCAGGGACTTTACGAGCAGTACTTC.

The CDR3 protein is CASSFISTSGNNEQFF. DNA of the CDR3: TGTGCCAGCAGCTTCATTTCGACTAGCGGAAACAATGAGCAGTTCTTC. The chain links TRBV7-2 to TRBJ2-1, with 9 bases that match TRBD2. Germline CDR1 is SGHTA and CDR2 is FQGNSA. Germline trimming cut 3 bases from V and 5 bases from J; bases unmatched to any gene: 8. The CDR3 contains 16 residues.

This clonotype was picked up many times. The chain carries TRBV6-5 and TRBJ1-2; TRBD1 matches at 10 bases. The V segment lost 6 bases and the J segment 4 bases; nucleotides outside the gene matches: 8. Germline CDR1 reads MNHEY; CDR2 reads SVGAGI. CDR3 length: 15 residues. In DNA form, the CDR3 reads TGTGCCAGCAGCTCCTCTGGGACAGGGGTCTATGGCTACACCTTC. Its translation: CASSSSGTGVYGYTF.

The table lists this clonotype with many counts. The V call is TRBV2, the J call TRBJ2-4; TRBD1 matches at 8 bases. J gave up 0 bases and V 6 bases, and 16 bases lay outside the gene matches. The CDR3 sequence is 19 residues long. Germline loops: CDR1 SNHLY, CDR2 FYNNEI. The DNA of the CDR3 is TGTGCCAGCAGAAAGGACAGGGCCGGGATGGGCCTAGCCAAAAACATTCAGTACTTC. Its protein is CASRKDRAGMGLAKNIQYF.

This clonotype was counted at least ten times. The chain links TRBV27 to TRBJ1-5; tentatively, D is TRBD1 (6 bases). The CDR3 has 17 residues. The V gene lost 1 base and the J gene lost 3 bases, with 16 bases spanning the gap. Germline V lookup: CDR1 MNHEY, CDR2 SMNVEV (reference sequence). This CDR3 reads CASSLLGGGFDNQPQHF. As DNA, the CDR3 is TGTGCCAGCAGTTTATTGGGGGGCGGGTTCGACAATCAGCCCCAGCATTTT.

V gene TRBV20-1 combines with J gene TRBJ2-5; 8 bases line up with TRBD2. The germline V gene has CDR1 DFQATT and CDR2 SNEGSKA (reference sequence). This CDR3 is built from 17 residues. The J segment lost 1 base and the V segment lost 0 bases, leaving 10 bases of the junction unmatched. CDR3 in amino acids: CSARDPGASGLQETQYF. Here the CDR3 DNA reads TGCAGTGCTAGAGATCCCGGGGCTAGCGGGCTCCAAGAGACCCAGTACTTC.

This clonotype was counted between two and nine times. A much more abundant neighbour one base away suggests this may be a read error. This chain connects TRBV10-3 to TRBJ1-1, with 8 bases that match TRBD1. V lost 6 bases and J lost 5; bases outside the gene matches: 8. Looked up from germline, CDR1 is ENHRY and CDR2 is SYGVKD. CDR3 length equals 14 residues. The CDR3 DNA is TGTGCCATCAGGGAGGGACAGGACGGGACTGAAGCTTTCTTT. It encodes CAIREGQDGTEAFF.

This clonotype was counted many times. The CDR3 sequence is CASSLADGRATDTQYF. The CDR3 DNA follows: TGTGCCAGCAGTTTAGCCGACGGGAGAGCCACAGATACGCAGTATTTT. This sequence joins TRBV12-3 or TRBV12-4 and TRBJ2-3, with D maybe TRBD2 (6 bases). The CDR3 consists of 16 residues. The V gene lost 0 bases and the J gene lost 2 bases, with 12 bases spanning the gap.

The chain couples TRBV11-2 to TRBJ2-7; a possible D gene is TRBD2 (5 bases). CDR3 length equals 13 residues. The germline V gene encodes CDR1 SGHAT and CDR2 FQNNGV. Trimming removed 0 bases from V and 7 bases from J, with 10 bases in between. The DNA for the CDR3 is TGTGCCAGCAGCTTAGAGGGGTCGGGAGAGCAGTACTTC. Amino acid sequence: CASSLEGSGEQYF.

The rearrangement joins TRBV5-4 to TRBJ1-2, with unresolved D. In germline, CDR1 is SGHNT, CDR2 YYREEE (reference sequence). Trimming took off 1 base at V and 8 bases at J, with 12 bases between the two ends. The CDR3 is 13 amino acids. CDR3 nucleotide sequence: TGTGCCAGCAGCTTGTCCGTATTAGGAGGCTACACCTTC. Translated: CASSLSVLGGYTF. Full variable domain (missing parts from reference TRBV5-4 and TRBJ1-2): ETGVTQSPTHLIKTRGQQVTLRCSSQSGHNTVSWYQQALGQGPQFIFQYYREEENGRGNFPPRFSGLQFPNYSSELNVNALELDDSALYLCASSLSVLGGYTFGSGTRLTVV.

The chain is built from TRBV7-9 and TRBJ1-2; possibly TRBD1 for D (6 bases). V lost 4 bases to trimming and J lost 0 bases, with 18 bases between them. Germline V gene data show CDR1 as SEHNR and CDR2 as FQNEAQ (reference sequence). This CDR3 is 17 amino acids long. CDR3 nucleotides: TGTGCCAGCAGCTCCGCTATCGGCAGGGGAGCTAACTATGGCTACACCTTC. As protein: CASSSAIGRGANYGYTF.

Comments on this clonotype: This could be a read error, since a much larger clone is one nucleotide away. This rearrangement joins TRBV7-2 to TRBJ2-5; 7 bases agree with TRBD2. Germline CDR1 and CDR2: SGHTA and FQGNSA. With V trimmed by 2 bases and J by 4 bases, 7 bases remained unmatched. CDR3 length equals 15 residues. The CDR3 sequence: CASSLLRGKGETQYF. In DNA, the CDR3 is TGTGCCAGCAGCTTATTGCGGGGGAAAGGAGAGACCCAGTACTTC.

This clonotype was observed at least ten times. V usage is TRBV7-2 and J usage is TRBJ1-5, with 7 bases fitting TRBD1. The CDR3 is 14 amino acids. The germline V gene has CDR1 SGHTA and CDR2 FQGNSA. The V gene end was trimmed by 5 bases and the J gene end by 1 base; junction bases not matched to a gene: 2. Here the CDR3 DNA reads TGTGCCAGCAGCATCAGGGGGAGCAATCAGCCCCAGCATTTT. It yields the protein CASSIRGSNQPQHF.

The chain has TRBV29-1 and TRBJ2-7, with unresolved D. The germline V gene has CDR1 SQVTM and CDR2 ANQGSEA. This CDR3 region has 12 residues. Trimming stripped 4 bases from V and 3 bases from J, with 10 bases between. The CDR3 DNA reads TGCAGCGTTGGACAAGATATCTACGAGCAGTACTTC. Amino acid sequence: CSVGQDIYEQYF.

The sample holds many counts of this clonotype. This rearrangement joins TRBV7-2 to TRBJ2-3; D is unresolved. Germline CDR1 and CDR2: SGHTA and FQGNSA. The CDR3 has 13 amino acids. V was shortened by 2 bases and J by 2 bases, with 5 bases between the two germline ends. For the CDR3, the DNA is TGTGCCAGCAGCTTACTACCCACAGATACGCAGTATTTT. It translates to CASSLLPTDTQYF.

The rearrangement uses TRBV20-1 and TRBJ1-1; D remains unclear. The CDR3 runs 11 residues. V was clipped by 3 bases and J by 7 bases, with 9 bases between them. Germline V CDR1 and CDR2: DFQATT, SNEGSKA (reference sequence). This chain's CDR3 is CSASPPIEAFF. The CDR3 DNA sequence: TGCAGTGCTAGCCCCCCAATTGAAGCTTTCTTT.

This clonotype showed up many times. The chain joins TRBV6-5 to TRBJ2-5, with TRBD2 matching 11 bases. The germline V gene has CDR1 MNHEY and CDR2 SVGAGI. The CDR3 spans 15 residues. The ends lost 7 bases at V and 4 bases at J; junction bases unmatched: 8. CDR3: CASTRAGLAGETQYF. The DNA for the CDR3 is TGTGCCAGCACCCGCGCCGGACTAGCGGGAGAGACCCAGTACTTC.